The entry that follows covers one T cell receptor beta chain sequence. Its antigen is not known. Beta-chain TCR cDNA was generated via 5'RACE template switching with UMIs. TCRdb reprocessed the 5' RACE reads and reports one entry per CDR3 protein, with no DNA. The data include roughly 430,000 distinct CDR3 sequences; the top ten clones carry 6% to 8%. This CDR3 has 15 residues. The data originate from a study of T cells expressing NK-cell markers. General study results and limits: It remained uncertain whether the expanded NKG2C+ T cell clones were specific for HCMV antigens. In four donors, dominant clonotypes made up about 25-65% of CD3+CD56-NKG2C+ cells. Dominant NKG2C+ clonotypes in roughly 6 donors made up roughly 1.0-7.5% of CD8+ T cells.

The source is a woman between 18 and 70 years old in good health. The J gene is TRBJ2-5, the V gene TRBV12-3 or TRBV12-4; TCRdb's assignment of TRBD1 cannot be checked, as there is no DNA. Sequencing was performed on blood T cells: a sorted CD56 or NKG2C T cell subset, CD4+ or CD8+ T cells, or bulk PBMC T cells (not recorded which). CDR3 in amino acids: CASSLVSGGGETQYF.